The rows below give T cell receptor beta chains drawn from one sample of a study of cytomegalovirus exposure and HLA in healthy donors. TCRdb keeps only in-frame clones here, not all; method: immunoSEQ multiplex PCR. The data contain under 200,000 clones, approximately 80% of them singletons. Sequenced: PBMCs. The receptor set was obtained from a woman aged 18-29 years in good health and CMV-seropositive. Both conserved end residues are part of each CDR3. D genes are given only for firm matches. Some rows mark clone size as missing; the rest say once, few, many or name a class of expanded clone.

V gene,J gene,clone size,D gene,CDR3 DNA,CDR3 protein
TRBV30,TRBJ2-2,-,TRBD1,TGTGCCTGGAGCATGACAGGGGGTGGCACCGGGGAGCTGTTTTTT,CAWSMTGGGTGELFF
TRBV21-1,TRBJ1-2,once,-,TGTGCCAGCAGCTCGAGTATTTCTAACTATGGCTACACCTTC,CASSSSISNYGYTF
TRBV28,TRBJ2-3,-,TRBD1,TGTGCCAGCAGTTTTCTCGCCGGGACAGGGCGCACAGATACGCAGTATTTT,CASSFLAGTGRTDTQYF
TRBV4-3,TRBJ2-5,-,TRBD1,TGCGCCAGCAGCGAGACAGGGGGTTTTGTAGAGACCCAGTACTTC,CASSETGGFVETQYF
TRBV9,TRBJ2-1,-,-,TGTGTCAGCAGCGTAGCCCTAGCTACGTACAATGAGCAGTTCTTC,CVSSVALATYNEQFF
TRBV7-9,TRBJ1-3,-,TRBD1,TGTGCCAGCACAATCAGGGGGTCTGGAAACACCATATATTTT,CASTIRGSGNTIYF
TRBV9,TRBJ2-5,-,-,TGTGCCAGCAGCGCAGGAGGGGTTAGCGGCTCCTCAGAGACCCAGTACTTC,CASSAGGVSGSSETQYF
TRBV11-3,TRBJ2-1,-,TRBD2,TGTGCCAGCAGCCTAGGAGCGGGGGGGCTGGATGAGCAGTTCTTC,CASSLGAGGLDEQFF
TRBV11-2,TRBJ2-5,once,TRBD2,TGTGCCAGCAGGTTGGGACTAGAGGAGACCCAGTACTTC,CASRLGLEETQYF
TRBV10-3,TRBJ2-7,-,TRBD2,TGTGCCATCAGTGCGGGGGGTGGCACCTCCTACGAGCAGTACTTC,CAISAGGGTSYEQYF
TRBV20-1,TRBJ1-2,-,-,TGCAGTGCTACAGGGTCGGGTGGCTACACCTTC,CSATGSGGYTF
TRBV10-2,TRBJ2-5,-,TRBD1,TGCGCCAGCAGGGACAGGGACCAAGAGACCCAGTACTTC,CASRDRDQETQYF